These T cell receptor beta chains were read from a single sample in a study of control samples from healthy donors and cancer patients. Method: immunoSEQ multiplex PCR; TCRdb's copy keeps in-frame clones and lacks some. The sample records some 56,000 clones, 85% to 95% being singletons. The sample comprised blood. Every receptor here comes from a man younger than 40 in good health. CDR3s include the opening cysteine and the closing phenylalanine or tryptophan. The order of the fields is J gene, D gene, V gene, clone size, CDR3 protein, CDR3 DNA. A D gene is named only where the DNA matches it firmly. Expanded clones get a size class; other rows say once, few or many, or leave the size out.

TRBJ2-1 TRBD1 TRBV15 . CATSRRLPGDRARGNEQFF TGTGCCACCAGCAGAAGATTACCTGGCGACAGGGCACGGGGCAATGAGCAGTTCTTC
TRBJ1-2 . TRBV10-2 . CASSENLGRYGYTF TGCGCCAGCAGTGAGAACCTTGGGAGATATGGCTACACCTTC
TRBJ1-5 . TRBV30 . CAWSELSNQPQHF TGTGCCTGGAGTGAGCTAAGCAATCAGCCCCAGCATTTT
TRBJ2-2 TRBD2 TRBV5-1 . CASSSGTSGSGTGELFF TGCGCCAGCAGCTCTGGGACTAGCGGGAGTGGGACCGGGGAGCTGTTTTTT
TRBJ1-1 TRBD1 TRBV6-5 . CASSYSGQDNSEAFF TGTGCCAGCAGTTACTCGGGACAGGATAATTCTGAAGCTTTCTTT
TRBJ1-2 . TRBV29-1 . CSVEKQAFYGYTF TGCAGCGTTGAAAAACAGGCCTTTTATGGCTACACCTTC
TRBJ2-1 . TRBV19 once CASSSPSHEQFF TGTGCCAGTAGTTCCCCCTCCCATGAGCAGTTCTTC
TRBJ2-5 . TRBV18 . CASSNTGVNRETQYF TGTGCCAGCTCCAATACTGGGGTGAACAGAGAGACCCAGTACTTC
TRBJ2-2 . TRBV19 . CASTPQDPGELFF TGTGCCAGTACCCCACAGGACCCCGGGGAGCTGTTTTTT
TRBJ2-1 TRBD2 TRBV5-1 . CASSLEVAGNFDEQFF TGCGCCAGCAGCTTGGAGGTAGCGGGAAATTTTGATGAGCAGTTCTTC
TRBJ1-2 TRBD1 TRBV11-2 . CASSWSAGTGRSGYTF TGTGCCAGCAGCTGGAGCGCCGGGACAGGACGATCCGGCTACACCTTC
TRBJ1-5 TRBD1 TRBV9 . CASSPGQALGQPQHF TGTGCCAGCAGCCCCGGACAGGCACTTGGTCAGCCCCAGCATTTT
TRBJ2-2 . TRBV6-6 . CASSPPGELFF TGTGCCAGCAGCCCTCCCGGGGAGCTGTTTTTT
TRBJ2-5 TRBD1 TRBV6-1 . CASSEGQGVVETQYF TGTGCCAGCAGTGAGGGACAGGGCGTAGTAGAGACCCAGTACTTC